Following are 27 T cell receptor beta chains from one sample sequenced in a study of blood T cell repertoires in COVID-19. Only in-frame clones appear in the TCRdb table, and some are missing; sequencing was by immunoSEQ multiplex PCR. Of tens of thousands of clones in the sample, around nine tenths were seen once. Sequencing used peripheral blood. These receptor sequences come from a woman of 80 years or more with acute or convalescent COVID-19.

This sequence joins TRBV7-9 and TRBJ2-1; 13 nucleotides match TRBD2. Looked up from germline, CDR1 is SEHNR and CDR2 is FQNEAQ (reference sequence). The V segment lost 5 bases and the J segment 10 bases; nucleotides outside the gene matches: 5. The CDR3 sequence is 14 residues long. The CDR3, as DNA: TGTGCCAGCAGCCACGGACTAGCGGGAGAAGAGCAGTTCTTC. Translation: CASSHGLAGEEQFF.

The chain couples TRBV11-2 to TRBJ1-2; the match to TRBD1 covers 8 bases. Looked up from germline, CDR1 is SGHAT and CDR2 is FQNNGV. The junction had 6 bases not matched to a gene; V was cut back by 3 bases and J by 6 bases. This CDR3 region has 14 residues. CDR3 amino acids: CASSLIAGGHGYTF. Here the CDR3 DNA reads TGTGCCAGCAGCTTGATCGCAGGGGGCCATGGCTACACCTTC.

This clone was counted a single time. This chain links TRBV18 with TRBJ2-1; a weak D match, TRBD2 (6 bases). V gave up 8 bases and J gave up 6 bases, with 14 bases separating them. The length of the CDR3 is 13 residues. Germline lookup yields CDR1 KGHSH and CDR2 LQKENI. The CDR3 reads CASLVPGGNEQFF. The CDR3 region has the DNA TGTGCCAGCCTGGTTCCCGGGGGCAATGAGCAGTTCTTC. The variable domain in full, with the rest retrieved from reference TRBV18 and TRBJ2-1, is NAGVMQNPRHLVRRRGQEARLRCSPMKGHSHVYWYRQLPEEGLKFMVYLQKENIIDESGMPKERFSAEFPKEGPSILRIQQVVRGDSAAYFCASLVPGGNEQFFGPGTRLTVL.

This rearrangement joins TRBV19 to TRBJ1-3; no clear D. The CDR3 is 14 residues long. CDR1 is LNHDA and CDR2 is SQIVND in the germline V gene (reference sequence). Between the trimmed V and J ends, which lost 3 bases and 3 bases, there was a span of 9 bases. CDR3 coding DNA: TGTGCCAGTAGTATTAACCAGAATGGAAACACCATATATTTT. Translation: CASSINQNGNTIYF.

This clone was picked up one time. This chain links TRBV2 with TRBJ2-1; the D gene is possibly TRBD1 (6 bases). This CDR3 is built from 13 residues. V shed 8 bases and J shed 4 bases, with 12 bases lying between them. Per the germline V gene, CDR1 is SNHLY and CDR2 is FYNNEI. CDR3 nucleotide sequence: TGTGCCAGCCTACGACAGGCTTACAATGAGCAGTTCTTC. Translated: CASLRQAYNEQFF. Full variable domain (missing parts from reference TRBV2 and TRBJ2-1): EPEVTQTPSHQVTQMGQEVILRCVPISNHLYFYWYRQILGQKVEFLVSFYNNEISEKSEIFDDQFSVERPDGSNFTLKIRSTKLEDSAMYFCASLRQAYNEQFFGPGTRLTVL.

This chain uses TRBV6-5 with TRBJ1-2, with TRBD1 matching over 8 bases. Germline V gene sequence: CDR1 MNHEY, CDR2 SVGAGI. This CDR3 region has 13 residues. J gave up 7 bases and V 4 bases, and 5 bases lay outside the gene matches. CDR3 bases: TGTGCCAGCAGTTTCCAAGACAGGGGTGGCTACACCTTC. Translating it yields CASSFQDRGGYTF.

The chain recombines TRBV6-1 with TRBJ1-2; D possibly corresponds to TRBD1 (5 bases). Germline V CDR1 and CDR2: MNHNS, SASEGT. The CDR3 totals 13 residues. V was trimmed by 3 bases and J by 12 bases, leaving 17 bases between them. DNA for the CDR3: TGTGCCAGCAGTGAGATGACAGATCCGGCTAACACCTTC. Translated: CASSEMTDPANTF.

The CDR3 DNA is TGTGCCAGCAGCCAATCGGGCTGGGGACTAGCGGGGTCAATGCAAGAGACCCAGTACTTC. It specifies CASSQSGWGLAGSMQETQYF. The rearrangement uses TRBV16 and TRBJ2-5; 13 nucleotides match TRBD2. Germline V gene data show CDR1 as KGHSY and CDR2 as FQNENV. The CDR3 sequence is 20 residues long. After removal of 0 bases from V and 2 bases from J, the junction contained 12 bases not matched to a gene.

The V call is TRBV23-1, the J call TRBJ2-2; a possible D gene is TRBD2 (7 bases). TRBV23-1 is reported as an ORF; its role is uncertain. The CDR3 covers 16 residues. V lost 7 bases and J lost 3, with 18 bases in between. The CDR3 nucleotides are TGCGCCAGCACCCAAAGGGGGGGCGGCGACACCGGGGAGCTGTTTTTT. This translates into CASTQRGGGDTGELFF.

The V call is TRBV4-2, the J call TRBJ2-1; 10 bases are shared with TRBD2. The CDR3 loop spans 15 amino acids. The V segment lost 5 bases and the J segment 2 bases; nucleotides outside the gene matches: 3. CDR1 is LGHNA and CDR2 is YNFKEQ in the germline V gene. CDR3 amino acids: CASSRTSGTYNEQFF. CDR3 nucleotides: TGTGCCAGCAGCAGGACTAGCGGAACCTACAATGAGCAGTTCTTC.

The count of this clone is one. The CDR3 spells CASSQLTAGYGYTF. CDR3 nucleotide sequence: TGTGCCAGCAGCCAACTGACCGCGGGCTATGGCTACACCTTC. This chain connects TRBV3-1 (or the pseudogene TRBV3-2) to TRBJ1-2; no firm D call. The CDR3 runs 14 residues. Trimming stripped 2 bases from V and 4 bases from J, with 11 bases between. Germline V gives CDR1 LGHDT, CDR2 YNNKEL (reference sequence).

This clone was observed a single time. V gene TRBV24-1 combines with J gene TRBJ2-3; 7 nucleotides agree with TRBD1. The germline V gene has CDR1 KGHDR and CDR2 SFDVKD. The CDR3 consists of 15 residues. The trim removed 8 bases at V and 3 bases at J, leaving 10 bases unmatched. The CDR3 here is CATNPTGERTDTQYF. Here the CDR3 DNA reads TGTGCCACCAACCCAACAGGGGAGCGTACAGATACGCAGTATTTT.

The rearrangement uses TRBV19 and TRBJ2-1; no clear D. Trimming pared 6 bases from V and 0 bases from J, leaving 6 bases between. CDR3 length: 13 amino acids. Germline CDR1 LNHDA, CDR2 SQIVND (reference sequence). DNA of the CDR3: TGTGCCAGTAGCAGTACCTCCTACAATGAGCAGTTCTTC. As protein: CASSSTSYNEQFF.

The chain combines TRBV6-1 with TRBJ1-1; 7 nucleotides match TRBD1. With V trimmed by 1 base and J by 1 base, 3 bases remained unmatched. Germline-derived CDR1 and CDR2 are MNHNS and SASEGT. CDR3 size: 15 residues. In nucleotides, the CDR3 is TGTGCCAGCAGTGAAGGAGGGGGCTGGAACACTGAAGCTTTCTTT. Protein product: CASSEGGGWNTEAFF.

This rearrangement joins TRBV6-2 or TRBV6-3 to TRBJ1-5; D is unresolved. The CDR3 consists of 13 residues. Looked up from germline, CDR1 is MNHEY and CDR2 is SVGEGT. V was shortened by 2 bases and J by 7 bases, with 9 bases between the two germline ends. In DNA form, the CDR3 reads TGTGCCAGCAGTTACATCGGGGTCCAGCCCCAGCATTTT. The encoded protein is CASSYIGVQPQHF.

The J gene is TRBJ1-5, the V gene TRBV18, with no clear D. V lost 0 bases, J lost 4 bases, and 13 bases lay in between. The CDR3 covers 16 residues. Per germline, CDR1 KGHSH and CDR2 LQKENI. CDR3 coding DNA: TGTGCCAGCTCACCACCCGGGGTATCGGGGAATCAGCCCCAGCATTTT. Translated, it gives CASSPPGVSGNQPQHF.

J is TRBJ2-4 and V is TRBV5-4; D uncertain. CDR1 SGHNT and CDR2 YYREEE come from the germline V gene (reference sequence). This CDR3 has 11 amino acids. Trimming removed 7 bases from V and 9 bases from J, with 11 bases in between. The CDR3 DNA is TGTGCCAGCCCCCTAGAGGTCATTCAGTACTTC. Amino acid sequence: CASPLEVIQYF.

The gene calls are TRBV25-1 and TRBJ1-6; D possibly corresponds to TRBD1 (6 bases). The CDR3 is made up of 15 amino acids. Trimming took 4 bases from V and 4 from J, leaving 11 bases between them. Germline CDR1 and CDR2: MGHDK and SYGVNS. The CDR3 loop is CASSAPGHYNSPLHF. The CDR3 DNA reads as TGTGCCAGCAGTGCTCCGGGACATTATAATTCACCCCTCCACTTT.

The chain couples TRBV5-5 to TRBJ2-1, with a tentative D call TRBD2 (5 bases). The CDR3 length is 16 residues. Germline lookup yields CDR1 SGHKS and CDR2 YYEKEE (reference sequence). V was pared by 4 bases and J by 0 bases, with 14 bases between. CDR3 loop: CASSPGWDSSYNEQFF. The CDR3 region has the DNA TGTGCCAGCAGCCCGGGGTGGGATAGCTCCTACAATGAGCAGTTCTTC.

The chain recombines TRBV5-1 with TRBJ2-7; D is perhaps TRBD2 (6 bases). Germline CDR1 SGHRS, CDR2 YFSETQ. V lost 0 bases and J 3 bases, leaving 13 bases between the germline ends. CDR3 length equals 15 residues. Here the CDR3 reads CASSLALGGGYEQYF. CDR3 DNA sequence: TGCGCCAGCAGCTTGGCTCTGGGGGGTGGCTACGAGCAGTACTTC.

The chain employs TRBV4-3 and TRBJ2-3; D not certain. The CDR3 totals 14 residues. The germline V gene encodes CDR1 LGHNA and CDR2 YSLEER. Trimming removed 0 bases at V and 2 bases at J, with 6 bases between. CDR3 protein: CASSQDWPTDTQYF. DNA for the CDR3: TGCGCCAGCAGCCAAGATTGGCCCACAGATACGCAGTATTTT.

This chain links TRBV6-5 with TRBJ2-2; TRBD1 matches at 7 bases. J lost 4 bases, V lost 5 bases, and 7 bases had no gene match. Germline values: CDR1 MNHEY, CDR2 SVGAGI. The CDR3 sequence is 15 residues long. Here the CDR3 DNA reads TGTGCCAGCAGTACGACAGGGACCGGCACCGGGGAGCTGTTTTTT. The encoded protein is CASSTTGTGTGELFF.

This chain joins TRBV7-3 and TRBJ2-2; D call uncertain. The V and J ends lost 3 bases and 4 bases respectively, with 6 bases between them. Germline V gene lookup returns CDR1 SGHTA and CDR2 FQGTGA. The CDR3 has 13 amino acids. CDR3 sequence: CASSFVRTGELFF. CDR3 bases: TGTGCCAGCAGCTTCGTTCGCACCGGGGAGCTGTTTTTT.

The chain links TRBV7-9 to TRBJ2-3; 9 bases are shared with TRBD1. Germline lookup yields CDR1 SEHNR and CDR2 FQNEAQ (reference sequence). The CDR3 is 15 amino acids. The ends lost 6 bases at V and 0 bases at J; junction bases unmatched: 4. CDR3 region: CASRDRGASTDTQYF. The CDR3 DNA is TGTGCCAGCAGGGACAGGGGAGCTAGCACAGATACGCAGTATTTT.

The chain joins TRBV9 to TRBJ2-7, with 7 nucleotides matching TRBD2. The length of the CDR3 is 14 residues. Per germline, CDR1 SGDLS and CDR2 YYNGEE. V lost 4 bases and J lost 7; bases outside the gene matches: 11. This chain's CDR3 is CASSPFAGVGEQYF. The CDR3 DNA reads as TGTGCCAGCAGCCCCTTCGCGGGAGTGGGAGAGCAGTACTTC.

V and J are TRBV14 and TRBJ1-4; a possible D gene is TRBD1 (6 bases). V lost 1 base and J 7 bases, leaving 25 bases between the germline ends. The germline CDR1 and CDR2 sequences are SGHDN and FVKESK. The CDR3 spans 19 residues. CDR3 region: CASSQGPPRGLPRGEKLFF. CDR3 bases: TGTGCCAGCAGCCAAGGCCCACCGCGGGGGCTCCCGCGTGGTGAAAAACTGTTTTTT.

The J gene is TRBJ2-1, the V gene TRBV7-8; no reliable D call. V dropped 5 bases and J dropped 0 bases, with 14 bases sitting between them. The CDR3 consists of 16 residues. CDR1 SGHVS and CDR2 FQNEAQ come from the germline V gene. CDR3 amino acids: CASSPLHPSSYNEQFF. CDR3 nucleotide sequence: TGTGCCAGCAGCCCCCTTCACCCGAGCTCCTACAATGAGCAGTTCTTC.